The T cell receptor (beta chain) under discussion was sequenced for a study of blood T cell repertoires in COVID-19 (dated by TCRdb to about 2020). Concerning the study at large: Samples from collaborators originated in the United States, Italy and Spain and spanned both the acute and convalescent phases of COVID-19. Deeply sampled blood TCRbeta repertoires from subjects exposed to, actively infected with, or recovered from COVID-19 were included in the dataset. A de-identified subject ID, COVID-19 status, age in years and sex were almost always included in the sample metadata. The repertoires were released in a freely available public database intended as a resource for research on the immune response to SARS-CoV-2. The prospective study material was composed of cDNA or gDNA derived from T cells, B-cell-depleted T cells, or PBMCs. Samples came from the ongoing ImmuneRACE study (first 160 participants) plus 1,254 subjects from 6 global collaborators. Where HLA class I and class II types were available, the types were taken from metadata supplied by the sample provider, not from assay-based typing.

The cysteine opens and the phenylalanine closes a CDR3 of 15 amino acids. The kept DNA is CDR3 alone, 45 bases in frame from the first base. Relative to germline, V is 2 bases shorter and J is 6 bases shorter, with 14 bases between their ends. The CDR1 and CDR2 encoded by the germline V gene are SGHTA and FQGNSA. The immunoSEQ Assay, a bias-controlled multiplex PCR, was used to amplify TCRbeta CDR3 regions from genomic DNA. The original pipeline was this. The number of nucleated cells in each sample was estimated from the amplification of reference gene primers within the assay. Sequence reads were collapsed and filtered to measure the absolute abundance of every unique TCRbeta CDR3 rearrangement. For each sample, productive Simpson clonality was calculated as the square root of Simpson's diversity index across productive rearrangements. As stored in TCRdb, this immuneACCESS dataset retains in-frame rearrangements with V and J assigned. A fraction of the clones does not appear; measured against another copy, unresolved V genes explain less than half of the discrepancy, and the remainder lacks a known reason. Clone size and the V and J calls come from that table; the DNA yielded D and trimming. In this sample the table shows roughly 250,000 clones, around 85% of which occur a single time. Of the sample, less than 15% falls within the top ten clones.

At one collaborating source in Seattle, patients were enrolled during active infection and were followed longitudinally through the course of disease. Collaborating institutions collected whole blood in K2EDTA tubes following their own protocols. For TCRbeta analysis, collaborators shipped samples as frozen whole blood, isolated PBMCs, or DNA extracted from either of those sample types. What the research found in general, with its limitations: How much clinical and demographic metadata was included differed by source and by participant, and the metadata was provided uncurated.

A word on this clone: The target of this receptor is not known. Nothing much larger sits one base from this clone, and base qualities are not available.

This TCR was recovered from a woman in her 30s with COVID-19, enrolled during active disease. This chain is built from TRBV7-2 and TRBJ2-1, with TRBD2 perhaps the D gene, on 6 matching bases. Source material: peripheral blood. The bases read TGTGCCAGCAGCTTATTAGGTCGGGGGAGCAATGAGCAGTTCTTC. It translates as CASSLLGRGSNEQFF.